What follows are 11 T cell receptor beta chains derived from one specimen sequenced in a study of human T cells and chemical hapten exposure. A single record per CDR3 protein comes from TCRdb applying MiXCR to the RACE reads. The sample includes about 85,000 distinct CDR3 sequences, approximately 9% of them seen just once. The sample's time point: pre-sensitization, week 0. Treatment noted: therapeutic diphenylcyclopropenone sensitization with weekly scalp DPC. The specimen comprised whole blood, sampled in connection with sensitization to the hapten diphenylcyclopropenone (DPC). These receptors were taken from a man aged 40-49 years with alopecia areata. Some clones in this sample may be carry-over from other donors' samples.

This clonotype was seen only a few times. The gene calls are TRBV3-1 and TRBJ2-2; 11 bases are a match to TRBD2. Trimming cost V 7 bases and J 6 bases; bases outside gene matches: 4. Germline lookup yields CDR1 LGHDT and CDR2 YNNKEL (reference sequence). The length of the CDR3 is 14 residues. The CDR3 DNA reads TGTGCCAGCAAACTAGCGGGAGAGGCCGGGGAGCTGTTTTTT. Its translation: CASKLAGEAGELFF.

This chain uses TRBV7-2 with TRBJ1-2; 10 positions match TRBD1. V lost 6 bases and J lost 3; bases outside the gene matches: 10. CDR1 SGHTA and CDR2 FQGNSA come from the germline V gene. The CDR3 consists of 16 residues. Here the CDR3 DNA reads TGTGCCAGCAGTTCTCCGGGACAGGGGAGCCACTATGGCTACACCTTC. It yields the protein CASSSPGQGSHYGYTF.

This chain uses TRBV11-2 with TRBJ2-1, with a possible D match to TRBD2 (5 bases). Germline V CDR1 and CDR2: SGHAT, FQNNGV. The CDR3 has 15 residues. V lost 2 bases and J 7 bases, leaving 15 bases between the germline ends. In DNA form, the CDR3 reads TGTGCCAGCAGCTTATCAGCGGCATTTACGAATGAGCAGTTCTTC. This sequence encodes CASSLSAAFTNEQFF.

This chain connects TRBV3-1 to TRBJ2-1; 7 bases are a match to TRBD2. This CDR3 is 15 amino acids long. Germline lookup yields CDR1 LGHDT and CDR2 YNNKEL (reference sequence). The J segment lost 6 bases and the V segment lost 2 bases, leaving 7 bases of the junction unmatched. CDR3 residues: CASSQPVAGTNEQFF. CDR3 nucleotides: TGTGCCAGCAGCCAACCGGTAGCGGGTACCAATGAGCAGTTCTTC.

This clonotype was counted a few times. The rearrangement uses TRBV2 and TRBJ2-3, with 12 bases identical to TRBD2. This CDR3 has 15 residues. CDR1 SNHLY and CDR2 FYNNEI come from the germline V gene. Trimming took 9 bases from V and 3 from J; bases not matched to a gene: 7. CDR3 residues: CASVPGTSGTDTQYF. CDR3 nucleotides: TGTGCCAGTGTCCCGGGGACTAGCGGGACAGATACGCAGTATTTT.

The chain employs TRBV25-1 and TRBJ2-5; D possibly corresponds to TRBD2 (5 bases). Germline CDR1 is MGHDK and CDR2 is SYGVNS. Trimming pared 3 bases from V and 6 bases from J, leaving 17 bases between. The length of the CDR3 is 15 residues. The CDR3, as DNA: TGTGCCAGCAGTGATCCATGGGGAGAGCTGAAGACCCAGTACTTC. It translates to CASSDPWGELKTQYF.

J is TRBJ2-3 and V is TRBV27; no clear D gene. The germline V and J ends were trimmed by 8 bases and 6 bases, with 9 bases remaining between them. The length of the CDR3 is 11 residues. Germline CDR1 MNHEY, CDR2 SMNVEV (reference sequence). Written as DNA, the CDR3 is TGTGCCAGCGCGGAGTTTGATACGCAGTATTTT. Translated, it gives CASAEFDTQYF.

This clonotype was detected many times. The chain's CDR3 is CASSYWGKSKETQYF. The CDR3 region has the DNA TGTGCCAGCAGTTATTGGGGGAAGAGTAAGGAGACCCAGTACTTC. The V call is TRBV6-2 or TRBV6-3, the J call TRBJ2-5; D may correspond to TRBD1 or TRBD2 (5 bases each). Germline V CDR1 and CDR2: MNHEY, SVGEGT. There are 15 residues in the CDR3. With 3 bases removed from V and 5 bases from J, the gap between germline ends came to 16 bases.

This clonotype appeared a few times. In DNA form, the CDR3 reads TGTGCCAGCAGCTTAGCGCCGAGGGGGGCCGGATCGGATACGCAGTATTTT. Translated: CASSLAPRGAGSDTQYF. The chain recombines TRBV7-2 with TRBJ2-3, with D perhaps TRBD1 or TRBD2 (6 bases each). CDR1 and CDR2 (germline): SGHTA, FQGNSA. With 0 bases removed from V and 6 bases from J, the gap between germline ends came to 19 bases. This CDR3 has 17 amino acids.

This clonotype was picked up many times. The CDR3 sequence is CSVVPAGANYGYTF. The DNA of the CDR3 is TGCAGCGTTGTCCCGGCAGGGGCAAACTATGGCTACACCTTC. The J gene is TRBJ1-2, the V gene TRBV29-1; D might be TRBD1 (6 bases). The CDR3 consists of 14 residues. Trimming removed 4 bases at V and 2 bases at J, with 14 bases between. CDR1 and CDR2 (germline): SQVTM, ANQGSEA.

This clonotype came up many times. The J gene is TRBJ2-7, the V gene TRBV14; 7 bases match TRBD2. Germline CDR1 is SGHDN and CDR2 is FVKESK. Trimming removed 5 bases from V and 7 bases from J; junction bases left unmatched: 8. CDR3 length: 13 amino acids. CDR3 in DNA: TGTGCCAGCAGCTCATTGAATAGCGGGGAGCAGTACGTC. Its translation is CASSSLNSGEQYV.